Following are 11 T cell receptor beta chains from one sample sequenced in a study of cytotoxic CD8 clonotypes in ibrutinib-treated CLL. The method was immunoSEQ multiplex PCR; TCRdb's version includes in-frame clones alone and lacks a portion of them. Here the sample spans 25,000 to 30,000 clones, less than 75% being singletons. This specimen consisted of PBMCs, obtained before ibrutinib treatment. The receptors come from a human donor with chronic lymphocytic leukemia.

The sample holds a few counts of this clone. V usage is TRBV2 and J usage is TRBJ2-5, with 11 bases lining up with TRBD2. Germline V lookup: CDR1 SNHLY, CDR2 FYNNEI. The V segment lost 8 bases and the J segment 5 bases; nucleotides outside the gene matches: 7. The CDR3 is made up of 14 amino acids. CDR3 sequence (DNA): TGTGCCAGCCGAGGTGCTAGCGGGGGGGAGACCCAGTACTTC. Its translation is CASRGASGGETQYF.

V is TRBV7-9 and J is TRBJ1-4, with a weak D call TRBD1 (5 bases). The CDR3 is made up of 16 amino acids. Germline CDR1 and CDR2: SEHNR and FQNEAQ (reference sequence). The V gene lost 5 bases and the J gene lost 0 bases, with 13 bases spanning the gap. Here the CDR3 DNA reads TGTGCCAGCAGCCCAGGGTACAAAACAACTAATGAAAAACTGTTTTTT. Protein product: CASSPGYKTTNEKLFF. The variable domain in full, completed from reference TRBV7-9 and TRBJ1-4, reads DTGVSQNPRHKITKRGQNVTFRCDPISEHNRLYWYRQTLGQGPEFLTYFQNEAQLEKSRLLSDRFSAERPKGSFSTLEIQRTEQGDSAMYLCASSPGYKTTNEKLFFGSGTQLSVL.

V is TRBV7-8 and J is TRBJ1-4, with 8 bases that match TRBD1. V lost 11 bases, J lost 3 bases, and 11 bases stayed unmatched. The CDR3 totals 15 residues. The germline gives CDR1 SGHVS, CDR2 FQNEAQ. Written as DNA, the CDR3 is TGTGCCTCTCGGACAGGGATGATGGCTAATGAAAAACTGTTTTTT. Translated: CASRTGMMANEKLFF.

This clone occurred a few times. This chain joins TRBV9 and TRBJ1-5; D uncertain. The V gene's germline CDR1 is SGDLS and CDR2 YYNGEE. The V end was cut by 0 bases, the J end by 3 bases, with 7 bases between. CDR3 length equals 14 residues. CDR3 loop: CASSVGGSNQPQHF. In DNA form, the CDR3 reads TGTGCCAGCAGCGTAGGGGGATCCAATCAGCCCCAGCATTTT.

V usage is TRBV5-1 and J usage is TRBJ2-1; D unresolved. The CDR3 is 17 amino acids. CDR1 is SGHRS and CDR2 is YFSETQ in the germline V gene. Trimming took 0 bases from V and 0 from J, leaving 13 bases between them. The DNA of the CDR3 is TGCGCCAGCAGCTTGGAAGGTACTGGGATCTCCTACAATGAGCAGTTCTTC. Translated, it gives CASSLEGTGISYNEQFF. The variable domain in full, completed from reference TRBV5-1 and TRBJ2-1, reads KAGVTQTPRYLIKTRGQQVTLSCSPISGHRSVSWYQQTPGQGLQFLFEYFSETQRNKGNFPGRFSGRQFSNSRSEMNVSTLELGDSALYLCASSLEGTGISYNEQFFGPGTRLTVL.

The J gene is TRBJ2-5, the V gene TRBV19, with TRBD2 identical over 15 bases. Trimming took 10 bases from V and 4 from J; bases not matched to a gene: 1. The CDR3 extends over 13 amino acids. Germline V lookup: CDR1 LNHDA, CDR2 SQIVND (reference sequence). This chain's CDR3 is CATGLAGGETQYF. CDR3 nucleotides: TGTGCCACGGGACTAGCGGGAGGAGAGACCCAGTACTTC.

The rearrangement uses TRBV7-6 and TRBJ2-5, with unresolved D. V was cut by 3 bases and J by 2 bases, with 4 bases left in between. This CDR3 has 12 residues. The germline V gene has CDR1 SGHVS and CDR2 FNYEAQ. The CDR3 region is CASSFGQETQYF. The DNA for the CDR3 is TGTGCCAGCAGCTTCGGGCAAGAGACCCAGTACTTC.

This chain uses TRBV7-9 with TRBJ1-6; a possible D gene is TRBD1 (6 bases). Between the trimmed V and J ends, which lost 5 bases and 7 bases, there was a span of 12 bases. The CDR3 length is 14 residues. Germline V lookup: CDR1 SEHNR, CDR2 FQNEAQ (reference sequence). The CDR3 nucleotides read TGTGCCAGCAGCCCGGGACATGCAAATTCACCCCTCCACTTT. This encodes CASSPGHANSPLHF.

The chain has TRBV5-1 and TRBJ2-1; TRBD2 matches at 8 bases. V was pared by 5 bases and J by 0 bases, with 7 bases of the junction left unmatched. The CDR3 consists of 16 residues. Germline V gene lookup returns CDR1 SGHRS and CDR2 YFSETQ. The CDR3 spells CASRPLAGASYNEQFF. CDR3 DNA: TGCGCCAGCAGACCTCTAGCGGGCGCCTCCTACAATGAGCAGTTCTTC.

In this sample, this clone turned up a few times. The J gene is TRBJ2-3, the V gene TRBV19; possibly TRBD1 for D (6 bases). This CDR3 has 15 residues. V was shortened by 3 bases and J by 0 bases, with 10 bases between the two germline ends. Germline V gene lookup returns CDR1 LNHDA and CDR2 SQIVND (reference sequence). The CDR3 DNA reads as TGTGCCAGTAGTATTAAGACAGGTAGCACAGATACGCAGTATTTT. Translating it yields CASSIKTGSTDTQYF.

The rearrangement uses TRBV29-1 and TRBJ1-2; 8 bases agree with TRBD1. The junction had 13 bases not matched to a gene; V was cut back by 8 bases and J by 8 bases. Germline V gene lookup returns CDR1 SQVTM and CDR2 ANQGSEA. This CDR3 contains 13 residues. The CDR3 is CSFWDRKAGGYTF. The CDR3 region has the DNA TGCAGCTTCTGGGACAGGAAGGCAGGCGGCTACACCTTC. The variable domain in full, with the rest retrieved from reference TRBV29-1 and TRBJ1-2, is SAVISQKPSRDICQRGTSLTIQCQVDSQVTMMFWYRQQPGQSLTLIATANQGSEATYESGFVIDKFPISRPNLTFSTLTVSNMSPEDSSIYLCSFWDRKAGGYTFGSGTRLTVV.